The sequence of this T cell receptor beta chain was determined in a study of PD-L1 blockade in urothelial cancer. Study background: Male patients with bladder-origin urothelial cancer numbered about nine tenths of the roughly 29. Timepoints chosen for blood analysis were 3 weeks (second dose) and 6 weeks after treatment start. Patients had undergone 0 to 3 prior chemotherapy regimens.

The V and J ends lost 6 bases and 3 bases, in that order; junction bases with no gene match: 12. CDR3 size: 16 residues. The germline CDR1 and CDR2 sequences are MDHEN and SYDVKM. The data were produced by immunoSEQ multiplex PCR, yet TCRdb's version contains in-frame clones alone and is incomplete. The sample consists of 30,000 or so clones, nearly 90% of them appearing once. Time point: peripheral blood 6 weeks after treatment start. This receptor was taken from a man at least 80 years old with urothelial cancer. V usage is TRBV28 and J usage is TRBJ1-2, with TRBD1 matching over 8 bases. This specimen consisted of PBMCs, obtained around atezolizumab (anti-PD-L1) treatment. CDR3 bases: TGTGCCAGCAGCCCTACCAACCTCAGGGGGCACTATGGCTACACCTTC. It yields the protein CASSPTNLRGHYGYTF.